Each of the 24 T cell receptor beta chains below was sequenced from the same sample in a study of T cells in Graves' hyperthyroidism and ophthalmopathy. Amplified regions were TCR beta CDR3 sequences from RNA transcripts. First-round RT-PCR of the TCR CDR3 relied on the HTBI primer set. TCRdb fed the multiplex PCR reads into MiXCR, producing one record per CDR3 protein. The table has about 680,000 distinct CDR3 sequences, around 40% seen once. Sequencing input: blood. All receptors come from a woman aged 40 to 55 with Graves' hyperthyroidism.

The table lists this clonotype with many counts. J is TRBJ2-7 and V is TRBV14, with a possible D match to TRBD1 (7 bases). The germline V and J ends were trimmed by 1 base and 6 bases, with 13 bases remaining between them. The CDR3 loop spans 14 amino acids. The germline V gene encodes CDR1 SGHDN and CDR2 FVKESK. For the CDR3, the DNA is TGTGCCAGCAGCCAAGGCAGGGGGGTTCTCGAGCAGTACTTC. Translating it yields CASSQGRGVLEQYF.

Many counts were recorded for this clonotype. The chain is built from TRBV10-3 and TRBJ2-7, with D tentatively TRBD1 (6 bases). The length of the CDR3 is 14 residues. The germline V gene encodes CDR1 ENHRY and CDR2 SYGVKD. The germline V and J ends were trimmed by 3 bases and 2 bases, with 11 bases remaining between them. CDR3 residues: CAISDYPGAYEQYF. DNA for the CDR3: TGTGCCATCAGTGACTACCCAGGGGCCTACGAGCAGTACTTC.

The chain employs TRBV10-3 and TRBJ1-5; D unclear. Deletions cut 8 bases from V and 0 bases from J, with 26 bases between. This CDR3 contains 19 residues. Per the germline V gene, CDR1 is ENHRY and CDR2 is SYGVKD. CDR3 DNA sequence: TGTGCCATCCTATCGACGGACGGACGAGGCCGTTATAGCAATCAGCCCCAGCATTTT. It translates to CAILSTDGRGRYSNQPQHF.

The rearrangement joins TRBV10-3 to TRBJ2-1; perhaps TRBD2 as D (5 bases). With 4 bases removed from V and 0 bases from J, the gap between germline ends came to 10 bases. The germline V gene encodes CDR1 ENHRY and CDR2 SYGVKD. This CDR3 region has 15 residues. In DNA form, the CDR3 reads TGTGCCATCAGTGTTGGAGGAAGCTCCTACAATGAGCAGTTCTTC. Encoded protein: CAISVGGSSYNEQFF.

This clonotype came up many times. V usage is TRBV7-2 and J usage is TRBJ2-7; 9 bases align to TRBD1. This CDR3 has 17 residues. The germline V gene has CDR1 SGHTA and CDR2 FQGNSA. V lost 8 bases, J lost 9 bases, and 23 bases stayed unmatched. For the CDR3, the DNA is TGTGCCAGCGCTAGTCACGCCAGCTCCGGGACAGGGTCTCGGCAGTACTTC. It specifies CASASHASSGTGSRQYF. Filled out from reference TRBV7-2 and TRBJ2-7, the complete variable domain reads GAGVSQSPSNKVTEKGKDVELRCDPISGHTALYWYRQSLGQGLEFLIYFQGNSAPDKSGLPSDRFSAERTGGSVSTLTIQRTQQEDSAVYLCASASHASSGTGSRQYFGPGTRLTVT.

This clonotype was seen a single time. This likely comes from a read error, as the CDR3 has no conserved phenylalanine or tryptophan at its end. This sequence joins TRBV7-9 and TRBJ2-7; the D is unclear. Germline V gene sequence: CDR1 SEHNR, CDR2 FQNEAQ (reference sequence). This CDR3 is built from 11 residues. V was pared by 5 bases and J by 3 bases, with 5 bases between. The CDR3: CASSPNYEQYL. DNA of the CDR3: TGTGCCAGCAGCCCGAACTACGAGCAGTACCTC.

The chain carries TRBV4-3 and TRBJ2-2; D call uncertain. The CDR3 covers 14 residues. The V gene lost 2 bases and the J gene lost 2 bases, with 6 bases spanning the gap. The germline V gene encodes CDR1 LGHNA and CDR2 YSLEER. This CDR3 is CASSQFPNTGELFF. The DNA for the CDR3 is TGCGCCAGCAGCCAATTCCCCAACACCGGGGAGCTGTTTTTT.

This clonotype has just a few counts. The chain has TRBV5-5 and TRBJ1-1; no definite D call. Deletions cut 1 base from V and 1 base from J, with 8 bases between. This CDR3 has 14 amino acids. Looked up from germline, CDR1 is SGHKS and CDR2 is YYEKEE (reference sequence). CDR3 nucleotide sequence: TGTGCCAGCAGCTTGCGGCGGGAGAACACTGAAGCTTTCTTT. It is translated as CASSLRRENTEAFF.

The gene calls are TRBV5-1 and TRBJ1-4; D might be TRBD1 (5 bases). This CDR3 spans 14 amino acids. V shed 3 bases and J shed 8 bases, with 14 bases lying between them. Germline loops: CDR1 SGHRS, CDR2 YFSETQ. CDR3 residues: CASSSEPSGEKLFF. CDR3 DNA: TGCGCCAGCAGCTCCGAGCCGTCAGGGGAAAAACTGTTTTTT.

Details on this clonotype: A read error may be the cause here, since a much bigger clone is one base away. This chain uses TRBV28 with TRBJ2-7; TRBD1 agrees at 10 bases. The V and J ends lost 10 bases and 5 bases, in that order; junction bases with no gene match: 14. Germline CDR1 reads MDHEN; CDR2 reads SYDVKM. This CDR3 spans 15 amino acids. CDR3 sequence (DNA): TGTGCCACCAGCAGTGCCAGGACAGGGGGTGACGAGCAGTACTTC. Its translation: CATSSARTGGDEQYF.

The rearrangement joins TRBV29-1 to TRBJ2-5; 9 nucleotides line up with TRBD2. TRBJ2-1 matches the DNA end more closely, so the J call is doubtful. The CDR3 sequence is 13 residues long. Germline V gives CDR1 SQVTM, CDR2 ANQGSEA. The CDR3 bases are TGCAGCGTTCCTAGCGGGGCCTACAATGAGCAGTTCTTC. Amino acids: CSVPSGAYNEQFF.

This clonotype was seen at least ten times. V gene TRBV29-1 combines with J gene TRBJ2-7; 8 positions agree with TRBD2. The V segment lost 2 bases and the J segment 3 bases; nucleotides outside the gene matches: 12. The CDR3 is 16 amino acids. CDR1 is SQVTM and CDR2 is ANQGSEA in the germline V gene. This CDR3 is CSVEIGGRGGIYEQYF. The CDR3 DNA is TGCAGCGTTGAAATCGGAGGTCGGGGGGGGATCTACGAGCAGTACTTC.

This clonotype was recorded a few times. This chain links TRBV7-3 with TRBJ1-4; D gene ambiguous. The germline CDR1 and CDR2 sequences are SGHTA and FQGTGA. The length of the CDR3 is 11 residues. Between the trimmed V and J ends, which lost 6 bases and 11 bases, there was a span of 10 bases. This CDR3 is CASSLTGKLFF. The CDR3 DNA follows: TGTGCCAGCAGTTTGACGGGGAAACTGTTTTTT.

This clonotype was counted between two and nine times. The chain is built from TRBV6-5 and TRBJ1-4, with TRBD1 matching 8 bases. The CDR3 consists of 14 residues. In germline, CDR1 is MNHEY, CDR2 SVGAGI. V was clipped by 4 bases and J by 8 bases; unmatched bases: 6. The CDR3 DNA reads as TGTGCCAGCAGTTCGACAGGGGCGGAGGAAAAACTGTTTTTT. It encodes CASSSTGAEEKLFF.

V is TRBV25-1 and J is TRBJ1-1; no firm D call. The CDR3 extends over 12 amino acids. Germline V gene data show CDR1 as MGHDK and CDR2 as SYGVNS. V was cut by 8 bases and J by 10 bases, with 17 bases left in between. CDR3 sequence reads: CASGVWGEGAFF. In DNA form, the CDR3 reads TGTGCCAGCGGGGTTTGGGGAGAGGGAGCTTTCTTT.

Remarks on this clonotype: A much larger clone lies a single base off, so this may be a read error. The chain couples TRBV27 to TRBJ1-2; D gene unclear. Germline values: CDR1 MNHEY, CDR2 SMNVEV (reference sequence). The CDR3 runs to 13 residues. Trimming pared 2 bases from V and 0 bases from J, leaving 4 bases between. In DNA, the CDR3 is TGTGCCAGCAGTTTAAACACTAACTATGGCTACACCTTC. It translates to CASSLNTNYGYTF.

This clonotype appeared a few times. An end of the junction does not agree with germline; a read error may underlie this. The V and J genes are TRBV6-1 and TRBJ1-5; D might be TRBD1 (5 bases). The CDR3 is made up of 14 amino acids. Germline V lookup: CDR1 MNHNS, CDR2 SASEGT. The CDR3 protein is CASREGHQTEPQHF. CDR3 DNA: TGTGCCAGCAGGGAAGGACACCAAACGGAGCCCCAGCATTTT.

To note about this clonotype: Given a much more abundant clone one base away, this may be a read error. The DNA for the CDR3 is TGTGCCATCAGTCGAACGGGGGGGAGCTCCTACGAGCAGTACTTC. Encoded protein: CAISRTGGSSYEQYF. This chain uses TRBV10-3 with TRBJ2-7; 8 nucleotides agree with TRBD2. V was pared by 5 bases and J by 0 bases, with 6 bases of the junction left unmatched. Germline lookup yields CDR1 ENHRY and CDR2 SYGVKD. There are 15 residues in the CDR3.

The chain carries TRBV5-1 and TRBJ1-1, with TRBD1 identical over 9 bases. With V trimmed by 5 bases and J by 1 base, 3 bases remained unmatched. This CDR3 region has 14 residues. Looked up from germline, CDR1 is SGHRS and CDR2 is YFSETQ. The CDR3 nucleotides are TGCGCCAGCAGGGCACAGGGGGCGAACACTGAAGCTTTCTTT. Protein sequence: CASRAQGANTEAFF.

The CDR3 protein is CASSPRTGVGQPQHF. CDR3 nucleotides: TGTGCCAGCAGCCCTCGGACAGGGGTTGGGCAGCCCCAGCATTTT. The rearrangement uses TRBV2 and TRBJ1-5, with 9 bases that match TRBD1. Germline CDR1 is SNHLY and CDR2 is FYNNEI. V dropped 6 bases and J dropped 7; count of bases not matched to a gene: 10. The length of the CDR3 is 15 residues.

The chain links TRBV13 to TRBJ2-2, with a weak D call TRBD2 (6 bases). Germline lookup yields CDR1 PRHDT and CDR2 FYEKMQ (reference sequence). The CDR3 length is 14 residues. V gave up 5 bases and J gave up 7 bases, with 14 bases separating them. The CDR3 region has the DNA TGTGCCAGCAGCCCCCGCGGGATGGGCGGGGAGCTGTTTTTT. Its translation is CASSPRGMGGELFF.

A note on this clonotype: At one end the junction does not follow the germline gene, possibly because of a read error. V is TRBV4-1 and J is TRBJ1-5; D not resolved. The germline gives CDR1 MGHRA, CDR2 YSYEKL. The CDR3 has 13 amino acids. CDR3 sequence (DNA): TGCGCCGGCAGCCCCCAGGGCAATCAGCCCCAGCATTTT. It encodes CAGSPQGNQPQHF.

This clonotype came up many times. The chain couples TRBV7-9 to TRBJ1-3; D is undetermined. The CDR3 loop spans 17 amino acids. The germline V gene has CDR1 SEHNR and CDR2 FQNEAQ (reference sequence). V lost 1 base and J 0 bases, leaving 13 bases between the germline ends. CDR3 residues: CASSLGSNNPSGNTIYF. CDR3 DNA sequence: TGTGCCAGCAGCTTAGGCAGCAACAATCCCTCTGGAAACACCATATATTTT.

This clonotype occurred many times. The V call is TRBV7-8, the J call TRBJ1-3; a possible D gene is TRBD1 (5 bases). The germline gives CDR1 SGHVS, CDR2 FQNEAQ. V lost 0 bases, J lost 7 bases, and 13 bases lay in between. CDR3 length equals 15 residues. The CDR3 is CASSLAGPSGNTIYF. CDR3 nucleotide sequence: TGTGCCAGCAGCTTAGCGGGGCCAAGCGGGAACACCATATATTTT.